The rows below give T cell receptor beta chains drawn from one sample of a study of PD-1 blockade in classical Hodgkin lymphoma. TCRdb's copy holds only in-frame clones and misses some; the assay was immunoSEQ multiplex PCR. The sample has roughly 56,000 clones, around nine tenths seen once; the top ten hold approximately 5.4%. Sequenced material: peripheral blood mononuclear cells (PBMCs), taken before the second cycle of nivolumab. The receptors originated from a human donor with classical Hodgkin lymphoma. The CDR3 runs from the conserved cysteine through the conserved F or W. The D gene is left open where the match is weak. Rows give clone size only sometimes, using once, few, many, or a class for an expanded clone.

d_gene	v_gene	j_gene	abundance	CDR3nt	CDR3aa
TRBD1	TRBV6-6	TRBJ2-7	few	TGTGCCAGCGGACAGGGGGACAGGTTCTACGAGCAGTACTTC	CASGQGDRFYEQYF
TRBD1	TRBV6-5	TRBJ1-2	once	TGTGCCAGCAGTTACGGGACAGGGTATTCCTATGGCTACACCTTC	CASSYGTGYSYGYTF
-	TRBV19	TRBJ1-3	once	TGTGCCAGTAGTAAGACTAGACACATAAGAAACACCATATATTTT	CASSKTRHIRNTIYF
TRBD1	TRBV2	TRBJ2-1	-	TGTGCCAGCAGTCTGATGGGACAGGGAGACTACAATGAGCAGTTCTTC	CASSLMGQGDYNEQFF
-	TRBV5-1	TRBJ2-7	-	TGCGCCAGCAGCTCCCTTCCAGGGCCGTCCCGCTACGAGCAGTACTTC	CASSSLPGPSRYEQYF
-	TRBV19	TRBJ1-1	few	TGTGCCAGTAGTATCCGGGAGCTGAACACTGAAGCTTTCTTT	CASSIRELNTEAFF
-	TRBV5-1	TRBJ2-5	-	TGCGCCAGCAGCTGGGGGACCGCTGACTCCGAGACCCAGTACTTC	CASSWGTADSETQYF
-	TRBV5-1	TRBJ1-1	once	TGCGCCAGCAGCTGGACAGTAGTAAACACTGAAGCTTTCTTT	CASSWTVVNTEAFF
-	TRBV5-1	TRBJ2-5	-	TGCGCCAGCAGCCAGCAGGGAACCCAAGAGACCCAGTACTTC	CASSQQGTQETQYF
TRBD1	TRBV30	TRBJ1-6	-	TGTGCCGGATCTCGGCAGGGGGTGTCAAATTCACCCCTCCACTTT	CAGSRQGVSNSPLHF
-	TRBV5-1	TRBJ1-2	-	TGCGCCAGCAGCTTGGGGAGCCAGGGCTATGGCTACACCTTC	CASSLGSQGYGYTF
-	TRBV6-5	TRBJ2-2	-	TGTGCCAGCTTGACGACGAACACCGGGGAGCTGTTTTTT	CASLTTNTGELFF
-	TRBV6-1	TRBJ2-7	-	TGTGCCAGCAGTGAATCGGGGCCCCCCTCCTACGAGCAGTACTTC	CASSESGPPSYEQYF
TRBD2	TRBV5-1	TRBJ2-5	-	TGCGCCAGCAGCTTTCTAGCGGGGGAGACCCAGTACTTC	CASSFLAGETQYF
-	TRBV11-2	TRBJ1-5	-	TGTGCCAGCAGCTCACTCAATCAGCCCCAGCATTTT	CASSSLNQPQHF
-	TRBV25-1	TRBJ2-5	-	TGTGCCAGCAGCCTTCAGGGGACCCAGTACTTC	CASSLQGTQYF
-	TRBV10-1	TRBJ1-1	-	TGCGCCAGCAGTGAGTCTGTCGGGGTCGGCTACACTGAAGCTTTCTTT	CASSESVGVGYTEAFF
-	TRBV2	TRBJ2-2	-	TGTGCCAGCAGTGTGGTAAGGGTCTCAAACACCGGGGAGCTGTTTTTT	CASSVVRVSNTGELFF
TRBD2	TRBV5-1	TRBJ2-3	-	TGCGCCAGCAGCTTCGGACTAGCGGGGGGCACAGATACGCAGTATTTT	CASSFGLAGGTDTQYF
-	TRBV19	TRBJ1-5	-	TGTGCCAGTAGTGACGAGACAGACCCTTATAGCAATCAGCCCCAGCATTTT	CASSDETDPYSNQPQHF
-	TRBV6-1	TRBJ2-5	-	TGTGCCACCTTCCTCCGACTAGGCGAGACCCAGTACTTC	CATFLRLGETQYF
TRBD1	TRBV5-1	TRBJ2-2	-	TGCGCCAGCAGCTTGGAGCCAGGGGGCACCGGGGAGCTGTTTTTT	CASSLEPGGTGELFF
TRBD1	TRBV2	TRBJ2-2	once	TGTGCCAGTCGATTTGGACAGGGTAGGACCGGGGAGCTGTTTTTT	CASRFGQGRTGELFF
TRBD2	TRBV7-9	TRBJ2-5	-	TGTGCCAGCAGCGCGAGCGGGGAGGAGACCCAGTACTTC	CASSASGEETQYF
-	TRBV10-3	TRBJ1-1	once	TGTGCCATCAGTGTCCGGGACCAGGGTATCACTGCTCGAGCTTTCTTT	CAISVRDQGITARAFF
TRBD2	TRBV9	TRBJ2-3	once	TGTGCCAGCAGCGTATTCGCGGGGGACTCGACAGATACGCAGTATTTT	CASSVFAGDSTDTQYF